Shown below are 8 T cell receptor beta chains from a single sample sequenced in a study of blood T cells in healthy people across ages. Through a sample-barcoded 5' primer and a J-beta primer mix, a second PCR was run for roughly 6 to 12 cycles. Each CDR3 protein gets one entry after TCRdb re-called the 5' RACE reads with MiXCR. The table includes some 930,000 distinct CDR3 sequences, about 28% detected once. These records were also assigned to another study, of T cells of mothers and their children.

Sequencing was carried out using blood. Every receptor here comes from a woman in her thirties or forties in good health.

The V and J genes are TRBV2 and TRBJ2-7; tentative D call: TRBD2 (7 bases). The germline CDR1 and CDR2 sequences are SNHLY and FYNNEI. The CDR3 runs 14 residues. Trimming stripped 7 bases from V and 2 bases from J, with 15 bases between. DNA for the CDR3: TGTGCCAGCAAGACGGGGGGCTCGGCCTACGAGCAGTACTTC. Residues: CASKTGGSAYEQYF. Supplemented by reference TRBV2 and TRBJ2-7, the full variable domain reads EPEVTQTPSHQVTQMGQEVILRCVPISNHLYFYWYRQILGQKVEFLVSFYNNEISEKSEIFDDQFSVERPDGSNFTLKIRSTKLEDSAMYFCASKTGGSAYEQYFGPGTRLTVT.

This clonotype appeared many times. A much more abundant neighbour one base away suggests this may be a read error. The CDR3 sequence: CASSADDEQYF. Here the CDR3 DNA reads TGCGCCAGCAGCGCGGACGACGAGCAGTACTTC. The V call is TRBV5-1, the J call TRBJ2-7; D gene uncertain. Germline loops: CDR1 SGHRS, CDR2 YFSETQ. V was trimmed by 4 bases and J by 5 bases, leaving 7 bases between them. The length of the CDR3 is 11 residues.

This clonotype was seen a few times. V is TRBV2 and J is TRBJ1-1; TRBD1 might be the D (5 bases). The germline V gene encodes CDR1 SNHLY and CDR2 FYNNEI. The CDR3 is 16 residues long. V was pared by 8 bases and J by 3 bases, with 22 bases between. For the CDR3, the DNA is TGTGCCAGCCAGTTGGGGGATCCCTCATTCGACACTGAAGCTTTCTTT. It yields the protein CASQLGDPSFDTEAFF.

Points on this clonotype: The junction departs from the called germline gene at one end, perhaps through a read error. The rearrangement uses TRBV7-2 and TRBJ2-7; perhaps TRBD2 as D (6 bases). Germline V CDR1 and CDR2: SGHTA, FQGNSA. The CDR3 covers 15 residues. The CDR3 region is CANSLAAGPPDEQYF. DNA for the CDR3: TGTGCCAACAGCTTAGCGGCGGGGCCCCCCGACGAGCAGTACTTC.

This clonotype appeared a few times. This chain links TRBV12-3 or TRBV12-4 with TRBJ2-3; D is tentatively TRBD1 or TRBD2 (6 bases each). V was trimmed by 5 bases and J by 0 bases, leaving 21 bases between them. The CDR3 runs to 18 residues. CDR3 in amino acids: CASSPLLGGGSSTDTQYF. CDR3 coding DNA: TGTGCCAGCAGTCCACTCCTGGGGGGCGGCTCTAGCACAGATACGCAGTATTTT.

The chain combines TRBV7-2 with TRBJ2-1, with D hard to call. The CDR3 is 16 amino acids. V was clipped by 1 base and J by 4 bases, with 14 bases between them. Germline values: CDR1 SGHTA, CDR2 FQGNSA. CDR3 bases: TGTGCCAGCAGCTTAGTAGCCGGGTTGGGGTACAATGAGCAGTTCTTC. Translating gives CASSLVAGLGYNEQFF.

There are a few counts of this clonotype. The V and J genes are TRBV4-2 and TRBJ2-7; tentatively, D is TRBD2 (6 bases). This CDR3 spans 18 amino acids. Trimming stripped 0 bases from V and 3 bases from J, with 21 bases between. Germline loops: CDR1 LGHNA, CDR2 YNFKEQ. CDR3 coding DNA: TGTGCCAGCAGCCAAGAAGGACCCCCTAGCGAGGAAGGCTACGAGCAGTACTTC. Its translation: CASSQEGPPSEEGYEQYF.

This clonotype has more than one count but fewer than ten. The chain links TRBV3-1 to TRBJ2-1, with D unclear. In germline, CDR1 is LGHDT, CDR2 YNNKEL (reference sequence). CDR3 length equals 13 residues. V lost 0 bases, J lost 12 bases, and 12 bases lay in between. The CDR3 region has the DNA TGTGCCAGCAGCCAAGATAACCAGTCGGGGCAGTTCTTC. Its translation is CASSQDNQSGQFF.